The 17 T cell receptor beta chains below were found in one sample sequenced in a study of OX40 agonist ivuxolimab in advanced cancers. Sequencing was performed with immunoSEQ multiplex PCR; in TCRdb, only in-frame clones are kept and a portion is missing. This repertoire shows about 61,000 clones, 86% found once; its top ten account for 1% to 1.5%. The starting material was CD4+ or CD8+ T cells sorted from blood, obtained in a trial of the OX40 agonist ivuxolimab. These receptors were obtained from an adult with an advanced solid tumor such as melanoma, head and neck, liver or kidney cancer.

This chain uses TRBV7-9 with TRBJ1-2; 11 bases line up with TRBD1. Germline V gene data show CDR1 as SEHNR and CDR2 as FQNEAQ (reference sequence). V shed 6 bases, J shed 2 bases, and the junction held 2 bases outside the gene matches. CDR3 length equals 14 residues. CDR3: CASSRDRGNYGYTF. The CDR3 DNA reads as TGTGCCAGCAGTCGGGACAGGGGGAACTATGGCTACACCTTC.

The chain carries TRBV11-3 and TRBJ2-2, with D tentatively TRBD2 (5 bases). The CDR3 length is 15 residues. CDR1 and CDR2 from the germline V gene are SGHNT and YENEEA. The germline V and J ends were trimmed by 0 bases and 4 bases, with 9 bases remaining between them. The CDR3 protein is CASSLEGLSTGELFF. The CDR3 DNA reads as TGTGCCAGCAGCTTAGAAGGACTCAGCACCGGGGAGCTGTTTTTT. Using reference TRBV11-3 and TRBJ2-2 for the parts outside the CDR3, the full variable domain is EAGVVQSPRYKIIEKKQPVAFWCNPISGHNTLYWYLQNLGQGPELLIRYENEEAVDDSQLPKDRFSAERLKGVDSTLKIQPAELGDSAVYLCASSLEGLSTGELFFGEGSRLTVL.

The V and J genes are TRBV18 and TRBJ2-7; unclear D gene. CDR1 and CDR2 from the germline V gene are KGHSH and LQKENI. V lost 0 bases to trimming and J lost 2 bases, with 5 bases between them. This CDR3 region has 13 residues. In DNA form, the CDR3 reads TGTGCCAGCTCACCACCGGTGACCTACGAGCAGTACTTC. Encoded protein: CASSPPVTYEQYF.

The chain employs TRBV28 and TRBJ2-3, with D unclear. V was clipped by 6 bases and J by 4 bases, with 8 bases between them. Germline CDR1 MDHEN, CDR2 SYDVKM. CDR3 size: 12 residues. The CDR3 is CASRLNADTQYF. CDR3 bases: TGTGCCAGCAGGTTGAACGCAGATACGCAGTATTTT.

The chain combines TRBV5-4 with TRBJ1-1; D perhaps matches TRBD1 (5 bases). Deletions cut 0 bases from V and 1 base from J, with 10 bases between. The germline V gene has CDR1 SGHNT and CDR2 YYREEE (reference sequence). The CDR3 has 15 residues. This chain's CDR3 is CASSLDPRGNTEAFF. The CDR3 bases are TGTGCCAGCAGCTTGGACCCTAGGGGGAACACTGAAGCTTTCTTT.

V usage is TRBV25-1 and J usage is TRBJ1-3, with no clear D. The length of the CDR3 is 15 residues. V was pared by 3 bases and J by 5 bases, with 14 bases between. Germline assignment: CDR1 MGHDK and CDR2 SYGVNS. CDR3 amino acids: CASSDLTLERNTIYF. CDR3 nucleotide sequence: TGTGCCAGCAGTGACCTGACTCTTGAGAGAAACACCATATATTTT.

Only one count was recorded for this clone. The V gene is TRBV4-1, the J gene TRBJ1-1; maybe TRBD1 (6 bases). Trimming shortened V by 2 bases and J by 2 bases, and 15 bases separated the two germline ends. The CDR3 is 16 amino acids. Germline V CDR1 and CDR2: MGHRA, YSYEKL. Written as DNA, the CDR3 is TGCGCCAGCAGCCAAATGGGGAGGGGGGCAAACACTGAAGCTTTCTTT. Amino acids: CASSQMGRGANTEAFF.

The V and J genes are TRBV6-5 and TRBJ2-7; D is uncertain. CDR1 and CDR2 from the germline V gene are MNHEY and SVGAGI. V was clipped by 10 bases and J by 0 bases, with 10 bases between them. The CDR3 is made up of 12 amino acids. The CDR3 sequence: CAIGPNSYEQYF. CDR3 nucleotide sequence: TGTGCCATCGGGCCGAACTCCTACGAGCAGTACTTC.

The J gene is TRBJ1-2, the V gene TRBV18, with TRBD1 identical over 8 bases. Germline-derived CDR1 and CDR2 are KGHSH and LQKENI. This CDR3 spans 15 amino acids. The V segment lost 3 bases and the J segment 6 bases; nucleotides outside the gene matches: 9. CDR3 nucleotides: TGTGCCAGCTCACCCCTTGGAGACAGGGGAAATGGCTACACCTTC. This codes for CASSPLGDRGNGYTF.

This clone showed up just a few times. The sample holds other DNA sequences that translate to the same CDR3. This chain links TRBV18 with TRBJ1-1; D is undetermined. V lost 4 bases and J 0 bases, leaving 6 bases between the germline ends. Germline assignment: CDR1 KGHSH and CDR2 LQKENI. This CDR3 contains 13 residues. CDR3 residues: CASSLTVNTEAFF. The CDR3 nucleotides are TGTGCCAGCTCACTAACGGTGAACACTGAAGCTTTCTTT.

This chain links TRBV7-9 with TRBJ2-7; TRBD1 matches at 9 bases. The J segment lost 2 bases and the V segment lost 5 bases, leaving 10 bases of the junction unmatched. This CDR3 region has 16 residues. Germline assignment: CDR1 SEHNR and CDR2 FQNEAQ (reference sequence). CDR3 amino acids: CASSPRDRVGTYEQYF. CDR3 coding DNA: TGTGCCAGCAGCCCCCGGGACAGGGTGGGGACCTACGAGCAGTACTTC.

As DNA, the CDR3 is TGCGCCAGCAGCCCGCGGGGGCCCTCCTACAATGAGCAGTTCTTC. It encodes CASSPRGPSYNEQFF. V and J are TRBV5-1 and TRBJ2-1; TRBD2 might be the D (7 bases). The CDR3 is made up of 15 amino acids. V shed 4 bases and J shed 0 bases, with 11 bases lying between them. Germline V gives CDR1 SGHRS, CDR2 YFSETQ.

CDR3 region: CASSPQGASRLEAFF. Here the CDR3 DNA reads TGTGCCAGCTCACCACAAGGTGCCAGCCGACTTGAAGCTTTCTTT. V usage is TRBV18 and J usage is TRBJ1-1; the D is unclear. The CDR3 is 15 amino acids. The ends were cut back, 1 base at V and 7 bases at J, with 16 bases in the middle. Per the germline V gene, CDR1 is KGHSH and CDR2 is LQKENI.

This clone was counted once. J is TRBJ2-2 and V is TRBV30, with D possibly matching TRBD2 (6 bases). This CDR3 spans 12 amino acids. The ends were cut back, 2 bases at V and 6 bases at J, with 7 bases in the middle. Germline-derived CDR1 and CDR2 are GTSNPN and SVGIG (reference sequence). The CDR3 reads CAWSRGSGELFF. The CDR3 DNA reads TGTGCCTGGAGTCGGGGGTCCGGGGAGCTGTTTTTT.

The chain couples TRBV6-1 to TRBJ1-1; 7 nucleotides agree with TRBD1. V was pared by 6 bases and J by 1 base, with 5 bases of the junction left unmatched. Per germline, CDR1 MNHNS and CDR2 SASEGT. The CDR3 is 14 residues long. The CDR3 nucleotides read TGTGCCAGCAGCCGGACAGGAAAGAACACTGAAGCTTTCTTT. Translated, it gives CASSRTGKNTEAFF.

This clone occurred a few times. The chain recombines TRBV19 with TRBJ1-1; the match to TRBD1 covers 8 bases. Trimming took 7 bases from V and 7 from J; bases not matched to a gene: 14. The CDR3 contains 15 residues. Germline V gene sequence: CDR1 LNHDA, CDR2 SQIVND (reference sequence). CDR3 region: CASTNSGGGKIEAFF. Here the CDR3 DNA reads TGTGCCAGTACCAATTCAGGGGGCGGGAAGATTGAAGCTTTCTTT.

This chain joins TRBV19 and TRBJ2-7; D is possibly TRBD1 (5 bases). V was shortened by 8 bases and J by 5 bases, with 16 bases between the two germline ends. Per the germline V gene, CDR1 is LNHDA and CDR2 is SQIVND (reference sequence). The CDR3 has 13 residues. The CDR3 DNA reads TGTGCCAGTGGAAGTGCAGGGTTACACGAGCAGTACTTC. Translation gives CASGSAGLHEQYF.